These 20 T cell receptor beta chains came from one sample sequenced in a study of T cells in Graves' hyperthyroidism and ophthalmopathy. TCR beta CDR3 sequences were amplified from RNA transcripts. With the HTBI primer set, the TCR CDR3 went through a first round of RT-PCR. TCRdb re-called the multiplex PCR reads through MiXCR, storing one row per CDR3 protein. Among over 350,000 distinct CDR3 sequences listed, about 18% were seen once. The sample consisted of blood. These receptors all come from a man younger than 30 with Graves' ophthalmopathy.

Only a few counts were recorded for this clonotype. This chain's CDR3 is CASSQVGQYPYEQYF. In DNA form, the CDR3 reads TGTGCCAGCAGCCAAGTAGGGCAATACCCCTACGAGCAGTACTTC. V is TRBV14 and J is TRBJ2-7; D is unclear. Trimming removed 1 base from V and 2 bases from J, with 12 bases in between. CDR3 length equals 15 residues. The V gene's germline CDR1 is SGHDN and CDR2 FVKESK.

This clonotype has ten or more counts. The V and J genes are TRBV27 and TRBJ1-4; no firm D call. CDR1 and CDR2 (germline): MNHEY, SMNVEV (reference sequence). V lost 5 bases and J lost 0, with 10 bases in between. The CDR3 length is 15 residues. The CDR3 loop is CASSTYSATNEKLFF. The CDR3 DNA is TGTGCCAGCAGTACGTACAGCGCAACTAATGAAAAACTGTTTTTT.

This clonotype appeared many times. This chain connects TRBV12-3 or TRBV12-4 to TRBJ1-5; D ambiguous. Trimming removed 3 bases from V and 2 bases from J, with 8 bases in between. This CDR3 is built from 14 residues. CDR3 DNA sequence: TGTGCCAGCAGTTTCGCCCGGGGCAATCAGCCCCAGCATTTT. This sequence encodes CASSFARGNQPQHF.

The table lists this clonotype with many counts. The chain joins TRBV27 to TRBJ2-3; the D is unclear. Germline CDR1 MNHEY, CDR2 SMNVEV (reference sequence). Trimming cost V 0 bases and J 1 base, with 8 bases left between them. The length of the CDR3 is 15 residues. CDR3 DNA sequence: TGTGCCAGCAGTTTATCCCCGAAGGGCACAGATACGCAGTATTTT. It is translated as CASSLSPKGTDTQYF.

This clonotype was picked up many times. The chain recombines TRBV11-2 with TRBJ2-3; no reliable D call. Per the germline V gene, CDR1 is SGHAT and CDR2 is FQNNGV. This CDR3 region has 14 residues. Trimming cost V 5 bases and J 0 bases, with 9 bases left between them. CDR3 sequence: CASSHGRSTDTQYF. The CDR3 DNA follows: TGTGCCAGCAGCCACGGAAGAAGCACAGATACGCAGTATTTT.

This clonotype showed up just a few times. The chain carries TRBV6-4 and TRBJ1-1; 8 positions match TRBD1. The CDR3 extends over 20 amino acids. Germline V gives CDR1 MRHNA, CDR2 SNTAGT. V shed 6 bases, J shed 2 bases, and the junction held 23 bases outside the gene matches. CDR3 sequence reads: CASRRDPRDRGGRVNTEAFF. The CDR3 region has the DNA TGTGCCAGCAGGCGGGACCCCAGAGACAGGGGAGGGCGAGTAAACACTGAAGCTTTCTTT.

This clonotype was seen once. The rearrangement joins TRBV6-5 to TRBJ1-5; D is unresolved. Per the germline V gene, CDR1 is MNHEY and CDR2 is SVGAGI. This CDR3 has 14 amino acids. V dropped 0 bases and J dropped 7 bases, with 10 bases sitting between them. The CDR3 loop reads CASSYSSWEQPQHF. In DNA, the CDR3 is TGTGCCAGCAGTTACTCATCCTGGGAGCAGCCCCAGCATTTT.

The V and J genes are TRBV25-1 and TRBJ1-2, with D perhaps matching TRBD1 (6 bases). Germline-derived CDR1 and CDR2 are MGHDK and SYGVNS. The CDR3 contains 16 residues. Deletions cut 2 bases from V and 4 bases from J, with 17 bases between. Written as DNA, the CDR3 is TGTGCCAGCAGTGAACGTACAGGGAACCACTTCTATGGCTACACCTTC. Translation gives CASSERTGNHFYGYTF.

This clonotype appeared many times. V is TRBV10-3 and J is TRBJ2-7; a possible D gene is TRBD2 (7 bases). CDR1 ENHRY and CDR2 SYGVKD come from the germline V gene. Trimming removed 6 bases from V and 3 bases from J, with 18 bases in between. This CDR3 is built from 15 residues. The CDR3 bases are TGTGCCATCAGCGGAGGAACGGGGGGCCACTACGAGCAGTACTTC. It codes for CAISGGTGGHYEQYF.

This clonotype was recorded at least ten times. The rearrangement uses TRBV5-1 and TRBJ2-1, with 9 bases matching TRBD2. V lost 0 bases to trimming and J lost 10 bases; unmatched junction nucleotides: 8. This CDR3 contains 15 residues. Germline lookup yields CDR1 SGHRS and CDR2 YFSETQ. The CDR3 is CASSLELAGESEQFF. The CDR3 DNA is TGCGCCAGCAGCTTGGAATTAGCGGGGGAGTCAGAGCAGTTCTTC.

The rearrangement uses TRBV25-1 and TRBJ2-2; D gene ambiguous. Germline CDR1 MGHDK, CDR2 SYGVNS. V was trimmed by 6 bases and J by 0 bases, leaving 8 bases between them. The CDR3 covers 14 residues. The CDR3 loop is CASRDQANTGELFF. The DNA for the CDR3 is TGTGCCAGCAGAGACCAGGCGAACACCGGGGAGCTGTTTTTT.

This clonotype was seen repeatedly, ten times or more. This chain connects TRBV20-1 to TRBJ1-5; 8 bases map to TRBD1. The germline V gene encodes CDR1 DFQATT and CDR2 SNEGSKA (reference sequence). Trimming cost V 6 bases and J 2 bases; bases outside gene matches: 15. The CDR3 is 17 residues long. This CDR3 is CSAAMGQAPAGNQPQHF. The CDR3 region has the DNA TGCAGTGCCGCCATGGGACAGGCCCCGGCGGGCAATCAGCCCCAGCATTTT.

This clonotype showed up many times. This sequence joins TRBV12-3 or TRBV12-4 and TRBJ1-1; D remains unclear. CDR3 size: 15 residues. Trimming cost V 2 bases and J 2 bases, with 12 bases left between them. CDR3 residues: CASSLNGQSNTEAFF. CDR3 DNA sequence: TGTGCCAGCAGTTTAAATGGGCAGTCAAACACTGAAGCTTTCTTT.

Details on this clonotype: A much larger clone differs from this one at a single base, so this may be a read error. V gene TRBV12-3 or TRBV12-4 combines with J gene TRBJ1-5, with 7 bases lining up with TRBD1. This CDR3 region has 14 residues. CDR3: CASSSTGSGQPQRF. CDR3 bases: TGTGCCAGCAGTTCGACAGGGTCGGGTCAGCCCCAGCGTTTT.

This clonotype has just a few counts. The chain carries TRBV29-1 and TRBJ2-1; 8 positions agree with TRBD2. The ends lost 6 bases at V and 7 bases at J; junction bases unmatched: 8. The germline V gene encodes CDR1 SQVTM and CDR2 ANQGSEA. This CDR3 spans 13 amino acids. The DNA for the CDR3 is TGCAGCGTCTGGGGCCCGGGGGGGAATGAGCAGTTCTTC. Protein product: CSVWGPGGNEQFF.

V usage is TRBV5-1 and J usage is TRBJ1-4; D call uncertain. There are 14 residues in the CDR3. Germline V lookup: CDR1 SGHRS, CDR2 YFSETQ. Trimming left V 4 bases short and J 1 base short, with 8 bases between. CDR3 DNA: TGCGCCAGCAGCCCGGTGGTAACTAATGAAAAACTGTTTTTT. Protein sequence: CASSPVVTNEKLFF.

This clonotype turned up a few times. The CDR3: CASRVQGGHEQYF. For the CDR3, the DNA is TGTGCCAGCAGGGTCCAAGGGGGGCACGAGCAGTACTTC. This rearrangement joins TRBV27 to TRBJ2-7; D tentatively reads TRBD1 or TRBD2 (6 bases each). This CDR3 is built from 13 residues. V was pared by 6 bases and J by 5 bases, with 14 bases between. Germline V gene lookup returns CDR1 MNHEY and CDR2 SMNVEV (reference sequence).

The rearrangement links TRBV4-1 to TRBJ1-3; TRBD1 agrees at 7 bases. V trimming: 4 bases; J trimming: 6 bases; junction bases outside the gene matches: 9. Germline V gene lookup returns CDR1 MGHRA and CDR2 YSYEKL. The CDR3 totals 15 residues. CDR3 loop: CASSPGQLLENTIYF. CDR3 nucleotides: TGCGCCAGCAGCCCGGGACAGCTGCTGGAAAACACCATATATTTT.

The chain has TRBV5-6 and TRBJ2-3; TRBD2 matches 16 bases. Germline CDR1 SGHDT, CDR2 YYEEEE. The CDR3 has 18 amino acids. After removal of 2 bases from V and 0 bases from J, the junction contained 3 bases not matched to a gene. This chain's CDR3 is CASSFRGLAGGSTDTQYF. The DNA for the CDR3 is TGTGCCAGCAGCTTTAGGGGACTAGCGGGGGGGAGCACAGATACGCAGTATTTT.

The chain combines TRBV6-1 with TRBJ2-5; a possible D gene is TRBD1 (5 bases). The germline V gene encodes CDR1 MNHNS and CDR2 SASEGT. V lost 6 bases and J 3 bases, leaving 11 bases between the germline ends. The length of the CDR3 is 13 residues. CDR3 region: CASRKTVKETQYF. The CDR3, as DNA: TGTGCCAGCAGAAAGACAGTTAAAGAGACCCAGTACTTC.